One and the same sample provided the 20 T cell receptor beta chains below, sequenced in a study of blood T cell repertoires in COVID-19. Data came from immunoSEQ multiplex PCR; TCRdb stores just in-frame clones and leaves some out. The sample includes 140,000 to 150,000 clones, roughly 80% of them seen just once. Sequencing used peripheral blood. All receptors derive from a man in his 70s who had recovered from COVID-19.

The chain combines TRBV30 with TRBJ2-7; possible D gene TRBD2, 6 bases. With 8 bases removed from V and 7 bases from J, the gap between germline ends came to 18 bases. CDR1 is GTSNPN and CDR2 is SVGIG in the germline V gene (reference sequence). This CDR3 has 12 residues. The CDR3 sequence is CAGGDRRLEQYF. The CDR3 nucleotides are TGTGCCGGCGGGGACCGCCGTTTGGAGCAGTACTTC.

V usage is TRBV27 and J usage is TRBJ2-7, with a possible D match to TRBD1 (6 bases). This CDR3 is 14 amino acids long. Germline assignment: CDR1 MNHEY and CDR2 SMNVEV (reference sequence). The V end was cut by 3 bases, the J end by 2 bases, with 11 bases between. CDR3 sequence (DNA): TGTGCCAGCAGTTTGTTGGCAGGGGCCTACGAGCAGTACTTC. This translates into CASSLLAGAYEQYF.

The gene calls are TRBV2 and TRBJ2-5; 10 nucleotides match TRBD2. With V trimmed by 7 bases and J by 2 bases, 4 bases remained unmatched. Germline-derived CDR1 and CDR2 are SNHLY and FYNNEI. This CDR3 has 14 amino acids. CDR3 nucleotides: TGTGCCAGCAAGAGCGGGAGGGCGCAAGAGACCCAGTACTTC. Translating it yields CASKSGRAQETQYF.

The chain links TRBV29-1 to TRBJ1-1; 8 positions match TRBD1. Germline values: CDR1 SQVTM, CDR2 ANQGSEA. V shed 8 bases, J shed 7 bases, and the junction held 12 bases outside the gene matches. The CDR3 loop spans 13 amino acids. The CDR3 DNA sequence: TGCAGCTTAACCTTTCAGGGGGCGCATGAAGCTTTCTTT. Its translation: CSLTFQGAHEAFF.

This clone was detected a few times. The V call is TRBV11-2, the J call TRBJ1-2, with D maybe TRBD1 (6 bases). With 1 base removed from V and 2 bases from J, the gap between germline ends came to 8 bases. The germline V gene encodes CDR1 SGHAT and CDR2 FQNNGV. This CDR3 region has 14 residues. The CDR3 here is CASSLGTGNYGYTF. The CDR3 DNA follows: TGTGCCAGCAGCTTAGGTACAGGGAACTATGGCTACACCTTC.

The CDR3 region is CASSQLPDRRWTEAFF. In nucleotides, the CDR3 is TGTGCCAGCAGCCAACTCCCGGACAGGCGGTGGACTGAAGCTTTCTTT. The chain carries TRBV14 and TRBJ1-1; 7 bases match TRBD1. This CDR3 is built from 16 residues. The germline V gene has CDR1 SGHDN and CDR2 FVKESK. With V trimmed by 2 bases and J by 5 bases, 11 bases remained unmatched.

CDR3 in amino acids: CASSLGQRDDTQYF. CDR3 nucleotides: TGTGCCAGCAGCTTGGGACAGAGAGACGATACGCAGTATTTT. J is TRBJ2-3 and V is TRBV5-4, with D possibly being TRBD1 (5 bases). Trimming shortened V by 0 bases and J by 6 bases, and 11 bases separated the two germline ends. The CDR3 extends over 14 amino acids. The V gene's germline CDR1 is SGHNT and CDR2 YYREEE (reference sequence).

The rearrangement uses TRBV6-5 and TRBJ1-2; TRBD1 might be the D (5 bases). CDR3 length: 15 amino acids. Germline V gene lookup returns CDR1 MNHEY and CDR2 SVGAGI. Trimming pared 10 bases from V and 2 bases from J, leaving 20 bases between. The CDR3 spells CATRGGQGPNYGYTF. CDR3 DNA: TGTGCCACTCGTGGAGGGCAGGGACCGAACTATGGCTACACCTTC.

This clone was seen a single time. The V and J genes are TRBV2 and TRBJ1-1; no definite D call. The V end was cut by 8 bases, the J end by 6 bases, with 13 bases between. The CDR3 runs 12 residues. Germline V CDR1 and CDR2: SNHLY, FYNNEI. The DNA of the CDR3 is TGTGCCAGCGGTCCTGTTTACTCTGAAGCTTTCTTT. It codes for CASGPVYSEAFF.

V is TRBV12-3 or TRBV12-4 and J is TRBJ1-1; a weak D match, TRBD1 (5 bases). Trimming left V 2 bases short and J 4 bases short, with 8 bases between. This CDR3 spans 13 amino acids. The CDR3 sequence: CASSLSTATEAFF. DNA of the CDR3: TGTGCCAGCAGTTTATCGACAGCCACTGAAGCTTTCTTT.

This chain uses TRBV7-2 with TRBJ2-3; TRBD2 aligns across 9 bases. V was clipped by 3 bases and J by 2 bases; unmatched bases: 6. Germline-derived CDR1 and CDR2 are SGHTA and FQGNSA. The CDR3 consists of 16 residues. The CDR3 protein is CASSFDGGRATDTQYF. CDR3 nucleotides: TGTGCCAGCAGCTTCGACGGCGGGAGGGCCACAGATACGCAGTATTTT.

This clone was recorded many times. The V gene is TRBV6-5, the J gene TRBJ2-6; TRBD1 agrees at 10 bases. With 10 bases clipped from V and 0 bases from J, the junction kept 3 bases outside the gene matches. Germline CDR1 is MNHEY and CDR2 is SVGAGI. This CDR3 spans 15 amino acids. The CDR3 coding sequence is TGTGCCATCGGACAGGGGGTCTCTGGGGCCAACGTCCTGACTTTC. This codes for CAIGQGVSGANVLTF.

V is TRBV7-2 and J is TRBJ2-1; D uncertain. Germline V CDR1 and CDR2: SGHTA, FQGNSA. Trimming took off 5 bases at V and 7 bases at J, with 12 bases between the two ends. CDR3 length equals 13 residues. In nucleotides, the CDR3 is TGTGCCAGCAGCCACCTCTCGGGTAATGAGCAGTTCTTC. Translating it yields CASSHLSGNEQFF. The variable domain in full, with the rest retrieved from reference TRBV7-2 and TRBJ2-1, is GAGVSQSPSNKVTEKGKDVELRCDPISGHTALYWYRQSLGQGLEFLIYFQGNSAPDKSGLPSDRFSAERTGGSVSTLTIQRTQQEDSAVYLCASSHLSGNEQFFGPGTRLTVL.

The chain joins TRBV5-5 to TRBJ2-2; 10 bases map to TRBD1. Trimming removed 5 bases from V and 8 bases from J; junction bases left unmatched: 6. From germline, CDR1 is SGHKS and CDR2 YYEKEE (reference sequence). The CDR3 length is 14 residues. CDR3 residues: CASRPGQGTGELFF. CDR3 bases: TGTGCCAGCAGGCCGGGACAGGGGACGGGGGAGCTGTTTTTT.

This chain connects TRBV2 to TRBJ2-7; D gene uncertain. This CDR3 is 14 amino acids long. Germline V lookup: CDR1 SNHLY, CDR2 FYNNEI. V was pared by 8 bases and J by 12 bases, with 26 bases between. This CDR3 reads CASVSLTVAGYRYF. The CDR3 region has the DNA TGTGCCAGCGTTAGTCTTACAGTGGCTGGGTACCGGTACTTC.

V and J are TRBV2 and TRBJ2-1; D may be TRBD2 (7 bases). The V end was cut by 3 bases, the J end by 12 bases, with 18 bases between. The CDR3 is 14 residues long. Germline V gene data show CDR1 as SNHLY and CDR2 as FYNNEI. The CDR3 DNA reads as TGTGCCAGCAGTGATGGGAGGGGGGGCTACGCGCAGTTCTTC. Translation: CASSDGRGGYAQFF.

The J gene is TRBJ2-2, the V gene TRBV5-4, with TRBD2 as a possible D gene (5 bases). The germline gives CDR1 SGHNT, CDR2 YYREEE (reference sequence). The CDR3 is made up of 14 amino acids. Between the trimmed V and J ends, which lost 2 bases and 3 bases, there was a span of 8 bases. In DNA form, the CDR3 reads TGTGCCAGCAGCTTTAGGCGGGACACCGGGGAGCTGTTTTTT. This sequence encodes CASSFRRDTGELFF.

The V gene is TRBV4-1, the J gene TRBJ2-1; TRBD2 aligns across 9 bases. V lost 1 base and J lost 4; bases outside the gene matches: 8. CDR3 length: 17 amino acids. The germline V gene encodes CDR1 MGHRA and CDR2 YSYEKL. Here the CDR3 DNA reads TGCGCCAGCAGCCAAGGTCTGCTAGCGGGGCCGTACAATGAGCAGTTCTTC. Translation: CASSQGLLAGPYNEQFF.

This sequence joins TRBV5-4 and TRBJ2-7; 9 bases line up with TRBD1. V was pared by 3 bases and J by 3 bases, with 10 bases of the junction left unmatched. The germline CDR1 and CDR2 sequences are SGHNT and YYREEE (reference sequence). CDR3 length: 16 amino acids. CDR3 region: CASSSHPGTGYYEQYF. The CDR3 DNA reads TGTGCCAGCAGCTCACACCCGGGGACAGGGTACTACGAGCAGTACTTC. Complete variable domain (other parts from reference TRBV5-4 and TRBJ2-7): ETGVTQSPTHLIKTRGQQVTLRCSSQSGHNTVSWYQQALGQGPQFIFQYYREEENGRGNFPPRFSGLQFPNYSSELNVNALELDDSALYLCASSSHPGTGYYEQYFGPGTRLTVT.

This rearrangement joins TRBV5-6 to TRBJ2-7; 8 bases map to TRBD2. Germline V gives CDR1 SGHDT, CDR2 YYEEEE. The CDR3 consists of 14 residues. Losses at the gene ends were 5 bases for V and 0 bases for J; bases not matched to a gene: 4. The CDR3, as DNA: TGTGCCAGCAGGGCGGGAGGAAGCTCCTACGAGCAGTACTTC. Its translation: CASRAGGSSYEQYF.